The sequence of this TCR beta chain was determined in a study of blood T cell repertoires in COVID-19. Assay used: immunoSEQ multiplex PCR; TCRdb lists only in-frame clones, some missing. The sample shows about 250,000 clones, roughly 83% of them seen only once. The V segment lost 5 bases and the J segment 7 bases; nucleotides outside the gene matches: 4. CDR3 length equals 13 residues. Germline lookup yields CDR1 MDHEN and CDR2 SYDVKM. The sequence was obtained from an elderly man with acute or convalescent COVID-19. The chain has TRBV28 and TRBJ1-4; TRBD1 matches 7 bases. What was sequenced was peripheral blood. The CDR3 nucleotides read TGTGCCAGCAGTCAGACAGGGTCTGAAAAACTGTTTTTT. Translated: CASSQTGSEKLFF.